This T cell receptor beta chain derives from a study of regulatory T cells in long-lasting Graves disease. Study outcomes and limitations: The analysis examined peripheral blood only and excluded thyroid tissue. Owing to a sample size that was small, accuracy may have been reduced.

As to time point: persistent/refractory GD, antithyroid drugs over 5 years with positive TRAb. From RNA extracted from PBMCs, the TCR library was made. To note about this clonotype: The antigen remains undetermined.

Arm-PCR of CDR3 regions with iRepertoire HTBI primers generated TCR beta libraries. TCRdb analysed the multiplex PCR reads with MiXCR anew, one entry per CDR3 protein. Of 400,000 to 500,000 distinct CDR3 sequences listed, around a fifth were seen once; the top ten hold over 10%. The receptor was derived from a female donor with Graves disease. Sequenced material: peripheral blood mononuclear cells (PBMCs), taken when the disease was refractory, from a patient treated with antithyroid drugs.

CDR3 coding DNA: TGTGCCAGTAGTCTGGAAATAGTCGGGGGCAATCAGCCCCAGCATTTT. It translates to CASSLEIVGGNQPQHF. The chain employs TRBV19 and TRBJ1-5; no clear D gene. This CDR3 contains 16 residues. V dropped 5 bases and J dropped 2 bases, with 16 bases sitting between them. From germline, CDR1 is LNHDA and CDR2 SQIVND (reference sequence).